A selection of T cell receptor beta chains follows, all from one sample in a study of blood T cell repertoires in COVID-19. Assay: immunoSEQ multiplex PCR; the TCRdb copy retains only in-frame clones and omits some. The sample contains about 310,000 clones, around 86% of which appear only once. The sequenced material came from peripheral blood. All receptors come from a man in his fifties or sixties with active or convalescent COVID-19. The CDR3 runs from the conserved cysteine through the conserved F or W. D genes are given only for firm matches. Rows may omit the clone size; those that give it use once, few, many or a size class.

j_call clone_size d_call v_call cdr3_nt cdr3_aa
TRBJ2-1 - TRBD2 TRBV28 TGTGCCAGCAGTCCCCTAAGCGGGGGGTCCTACAATGAGCAGTTCTTC CASSPLSGGSYNEQFF
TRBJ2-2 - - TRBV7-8 TGTGCCAGCAGTCGAACAGCTAACACCGGGGAGCTGTTTTTT CASSRTANTGELFF
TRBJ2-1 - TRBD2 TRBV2 TGTGCCAGCAGTCCCCTCAGCGGGAGGGCCTACAATGAGCAGTTCTTC CASSPLSGRAYNEQFF
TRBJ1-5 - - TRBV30 TGTGCCTGGAGTACCGGGGACTTTGCCAATCAGCCCCAGCATTTT CAWSTGDFANQPQHF
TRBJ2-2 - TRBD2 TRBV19 TGTGCCAGTAGTATAGGGTCCTCTAGCGGGAGCGGGGAGCTGTTTTTT CASSIGSSSGSGELFF
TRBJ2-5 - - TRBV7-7 TGTGCTAGCAGCTTCAACTCCGATGGAGAGACCCAGTACTTC CASSFNSDGETQYF
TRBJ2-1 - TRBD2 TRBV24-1 TGTGCCACCAGCGACCGGGGACTAGCGGGGAACAATGAGCAGTTCTTC CATSDRGLAGNNEQFF
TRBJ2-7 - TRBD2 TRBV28 TGTGCCAGCACTGGGACTAGAGGAACCTACGAGCAGTACTTC CASTGTRGTYEQYF
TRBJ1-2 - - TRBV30 TGTGCCTGGAGTTCCAGGGGTTCCTTTTACGCCCCAGGCTATGGCTACACCTTC CAWSSRGSFYAPGYGYTF
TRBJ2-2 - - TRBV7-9 TGTGCCAGCAGCCAGAAGGGGGTGGGGTTGCTGTTTTTT CASSQKGVGLLFF
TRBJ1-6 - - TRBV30 TGTGCCTGGAGACCTCGGTTCCAGGGGAATTCACCCCTCCACTTT CAWRPRFQGNSPLHF
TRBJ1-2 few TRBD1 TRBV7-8 TGTGCCAGCGGCCGGAGGGACAGGGGATATGGCTACACCTTC CASGRRDRGYGYTF
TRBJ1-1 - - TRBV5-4 TGTGCCAGCAGCTTGGGGGTTCGGGACACTGAAGCTTTCTTT CASSLGVRDTEAFF
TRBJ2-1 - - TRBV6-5 TGTGCCAGCAGTCCGGGACTTTCCTACAATGAGCAGTTCTTC CASSPGLSYNEQFF
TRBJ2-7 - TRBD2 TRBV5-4 TGTGCCAGCAGCTTGGACGGGAGGCCCAACTACGAGCAGTACTTC CASSLDGRPNYEQYF
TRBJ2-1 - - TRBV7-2 TGTGCCAGCAGCTTAGACGGCTACAATGAGCAGTTCTTC CASSLDGYNEQFF
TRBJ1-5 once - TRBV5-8 TGTGCCAGCAGCTTAGGCCGTCAAACGGGGCAGCCCCAGCATTTT CASSLGRQTGQPQHF
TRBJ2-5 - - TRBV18 TGTGCCAGCTCACCCACCGGGGAGACCCAGTACTTC CASSPTGETQYF
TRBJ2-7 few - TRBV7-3 TGTGCCAGCAGCTTAACAGGAGAACAGGGCTACGAGCAGTACTTC CASSLTGEQGYEQYF
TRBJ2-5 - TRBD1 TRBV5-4 TGTGCCAGCAGCTCCCGGACAGGCCAAGAGACCCAGTACTTC CASSSRTGQETQYF
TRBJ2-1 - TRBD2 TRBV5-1 TGCGCCAGCAGCTTGTATAGCGGGAGGGCCGAGGAGCAGTTCTTC CASSLYSGRAEEQFF
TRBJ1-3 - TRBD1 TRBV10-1 TGCGCCAGCAGTGAGCGCGAGGACAGGGGAAAGGTGGCCGGAAACACCATATATTTT CASSEREDRGKVAGNTIYF
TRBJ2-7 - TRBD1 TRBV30 TGTGCCTGGAACCCAGGACAGGGAAACTACGAGCAGTACTTC CAWNPGQGNYEQYF
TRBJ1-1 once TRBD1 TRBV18 TGTGCCAGCTCACCAGACGGACAGGTGAACACTGAAGCTTTCTTT CASSPDGQVNTEAFF
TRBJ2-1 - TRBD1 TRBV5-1 TGCGCCAGCAGCGTAACAGGGGGCCTTAACAATGAGCAGTTCTTC CASSVTGGLNNEQFF
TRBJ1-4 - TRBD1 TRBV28 TGTGCCAGCAGTCCGGCCGGGACAGGGGTTGAAAAACTGTTTTTT CASSPAGTGVEKLFF
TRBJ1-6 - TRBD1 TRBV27 TGTGCCAGCAGTTCGCCTCCCTCCGGGACAGTGGCCCGTTCCCTCCACTTT CASSSPPSGTVARSLHF
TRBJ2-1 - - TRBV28 TGTGCCAGCAGTTTAAGGCCGGGACGGACTACCTACAATGAGCAGTTCTTC CASSLRPGRTTYNEQFF
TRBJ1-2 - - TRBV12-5 TGTGCTAGTGGTTTTTATGAGGCGGGGAGCTACACCTTC CASGFYEAGSYTF
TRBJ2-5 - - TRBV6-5 TGTGCCAGCAACCGGGCGGGACTCAGGACCCAGTACTTC CASNRAGLRTQYF
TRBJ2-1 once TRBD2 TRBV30 TGTGCCTCTAACTGGGGGGGTTACAATGAGCAGTTCTTC CASNWGGYNEQFF
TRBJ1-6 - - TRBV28 TGTGCCAGCAGTTTTGCGACAGGCCTTGGCGATTCACCCCTCCACTTT CASSFATGLGDSPLHF
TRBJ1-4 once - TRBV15 TGTGCCACCAGCAGAGACCAGGGCGATGAAAAACTGTTTTTT CATSRDQGDEKLFF
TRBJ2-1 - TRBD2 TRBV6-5 TGTGCCAGCAGTTACTCGTTAACGGGGGGTTTCAATGAGCAGTTCTTC CASSYSLTGGFNEQFF
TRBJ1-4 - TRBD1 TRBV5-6 TGTGCCAGCAGCTTCCCCGGGACAGAGATCGAAAAACTGTTTTTT CASSFPGTEIEKLFF
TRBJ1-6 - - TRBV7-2 TGTGCCAGCAGCTTATGGGGAGGGCCCGGGGGATCACCCCTCCACTTT CASSLWGGPGGSPLHF
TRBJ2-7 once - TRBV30 TGTGCCTGGAGCCCTTCCTCCCCACGGGAGCAGTACTTC CAWSPSSPREQYF
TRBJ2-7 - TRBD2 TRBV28 TGTGCCAGCAGTTTGATCGGACTAGCGGCCTACGAGCAGTACTTC CASSLIGLAAYEQYF
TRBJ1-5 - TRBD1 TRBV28 TGTGCCAGCAGTAGACTCTCCGGGACAGGTTACAATCAGCCCCAGCATTTT CASSRLSGTGYNQPQHF
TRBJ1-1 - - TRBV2 TGTGCCAGCAGCCTTTACTTACTCGGAGACACTGAAGCTTTCTTT CASSLYLLGDTEAFF
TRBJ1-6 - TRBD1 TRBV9 TGTGCCAGCAGCGAACGCTTGGGACAGGATTCACCCCTCCACTTT CASSERLGQDSPLHF
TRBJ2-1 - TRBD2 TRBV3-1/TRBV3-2 TGTGCCAGCAGCCAAGGAGGTTTGCTAGCGGGCGACCAGTTCTTC CASSQGGLLAGDQFF
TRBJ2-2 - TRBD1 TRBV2 TGTGCCAGCAGACTCGAGACAGGGGGAGCCGGGGAGCTGTTTTTT CASRLETGGAGELFF
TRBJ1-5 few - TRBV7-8 TGTGCCAGCAGCTTAGTCGGTCAGCCCCAGCATTTT CASSLVGQPQHF
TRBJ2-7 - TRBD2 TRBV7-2 TGTGCCAGCAGACCAGCGGGAGGATCCTACGAGCAGTACTTC CASRPAGGSYEQYF
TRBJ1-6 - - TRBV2 TGTGCCAGCAGGACGCTTGCGGGACCCCTCCACTTT CASRTLAGPLHF
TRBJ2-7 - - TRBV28 TGTGCCAGCAGCCCCACCTCGGGACACAACTACGAGCAGTACTTC CASSPTSGHNYEQYF
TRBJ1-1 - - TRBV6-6 TGTGCCAGCAGTTACTCGACGGGAGGGCAGGAGGCTTTCTTT CASSYSTGGQEAFF
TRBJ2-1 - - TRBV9 TGTGCCAGCAGCAAACGAGACAGTGAGCAGTTCTTC CASSKRDSEQFF
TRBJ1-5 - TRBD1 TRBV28 TGTGCCAGCGTCACAGGGGCGATAAATCAGCCCCAGCATTTT CASVTGAINQPQHF
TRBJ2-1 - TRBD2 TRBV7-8 TGTGCCAGCAGCCGCCGCGGGAGGGTGGATAATGAGCAGTTCTTC CASSRRGRVDNEQFF
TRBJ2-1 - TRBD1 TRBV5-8 TGTGCCAGCAGGGACAGGGGAGTTCTAGATGAGCAGTTCTTC CASRDRGVLDEQFF
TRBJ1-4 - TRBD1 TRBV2 TGTGCCAGCAGTTTCCAGGGGGCTAATGAAAAACTGTTTTTT CASSFQGANEKLFF